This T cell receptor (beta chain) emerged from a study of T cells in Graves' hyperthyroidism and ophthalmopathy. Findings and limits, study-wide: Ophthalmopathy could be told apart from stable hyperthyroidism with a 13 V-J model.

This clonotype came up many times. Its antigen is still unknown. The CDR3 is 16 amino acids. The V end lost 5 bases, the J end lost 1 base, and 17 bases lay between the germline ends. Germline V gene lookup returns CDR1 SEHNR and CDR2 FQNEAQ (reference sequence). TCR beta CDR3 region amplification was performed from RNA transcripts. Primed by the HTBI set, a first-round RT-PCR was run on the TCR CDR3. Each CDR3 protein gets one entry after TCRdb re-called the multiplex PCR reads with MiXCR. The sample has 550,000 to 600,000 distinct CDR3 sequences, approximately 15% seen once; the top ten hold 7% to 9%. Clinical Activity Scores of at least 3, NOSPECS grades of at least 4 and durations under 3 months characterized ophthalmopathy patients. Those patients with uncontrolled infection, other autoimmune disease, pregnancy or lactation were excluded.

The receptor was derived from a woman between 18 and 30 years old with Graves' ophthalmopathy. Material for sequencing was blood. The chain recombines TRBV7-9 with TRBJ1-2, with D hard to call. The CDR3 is CASSPARPPYNYGYTF. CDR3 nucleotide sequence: TGTGCCAGCAGCCCGGCTCGGCCCCCCTATAACTATGGCTACACCTTC.